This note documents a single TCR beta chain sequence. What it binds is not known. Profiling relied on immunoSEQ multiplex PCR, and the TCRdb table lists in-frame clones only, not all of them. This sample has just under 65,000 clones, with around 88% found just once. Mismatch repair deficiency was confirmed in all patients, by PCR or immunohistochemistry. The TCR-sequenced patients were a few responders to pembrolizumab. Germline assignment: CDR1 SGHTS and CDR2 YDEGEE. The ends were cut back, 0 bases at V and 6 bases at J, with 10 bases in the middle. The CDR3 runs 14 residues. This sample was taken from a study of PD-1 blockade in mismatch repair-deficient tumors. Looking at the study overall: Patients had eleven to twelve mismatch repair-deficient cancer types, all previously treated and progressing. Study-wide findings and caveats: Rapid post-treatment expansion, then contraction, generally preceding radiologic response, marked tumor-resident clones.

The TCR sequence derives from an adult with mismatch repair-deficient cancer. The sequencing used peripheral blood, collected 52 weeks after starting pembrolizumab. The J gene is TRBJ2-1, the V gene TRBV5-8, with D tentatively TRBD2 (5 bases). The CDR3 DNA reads TGTGCCAGCAGCTTGGGAGGAGGACTCAATGAGCAGTTCTTC. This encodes CASSLGGGLNEQFF.